The rows below give T cell receptor beta chains drawn from one sample of a study of T cells in Graves' hyperthyroidism and ophthalmopathy. TCRdb re-analysed the multiplex PCR reads in MiXCR, keeping a single row per CDR3 protein. The data hold roughly 500,000 distinct CDR3 sequences, with 46% observed a single time. Specimen: peripheral blood or thyroid tissue (not recorded which). The receptors shown here come from an adult woman with Graves' disease, either hyperthyroidism or ophthalmopathy (not recorded which). Each CDR3 is given with its conserved first and last residue. The D gene is left open where the match is weak. Clone size is given for some rows only: seen once, a few or many times, or a class if the clone is expanded.

TGCAGTGCTCCGCCGGGGGCAACCTCCTACGAGCAGTACTTC | CSAPPGATSYEQYF | TRBJ2-7 | - | - | TRBV20-1
TGCGCCAGCAGCTCCCCGGGAGGTTCGAACACTGAAGCTTTCTTT | CASSSPGGSNTEAFF | TRBJ1-1 | many | - | TRBV5-1
TGCGCCAGCAGCATTCCGCAGGGTAATGAAAAACTGTTTTTT | CASSIPQGNEKLFF | TRBJ1-4 | many | - | TRBV4-1
TGTGCCAGCAGTATCGAGGGGTCTTTGATGGCTTTCTTT | CASSIEGSLMAFF | TRBJ1-1 | once | - | TRBV25-1
TGCAGTGCTAGAGATCTCGCGGGGAGCACTGAAGCTTTCTTT | CSARDLAGSTEAFF | TRBJ1-1 | many | - | TRBV20-1
TGCAGCGTTTGGGGGACTAGCGGGAGATTGAACACCGGGGAGCTGTTTTTT | CSVWGTSGRLNTGELFF | TRBJ2-2 | many | TRBD2 | TRBV29-1
TGTGCCAGCAGCCAAGGGTGGGGGGGGCCTCAGCCCCAGCATTTT | CASSQGWGGPQPQHF | TRBJ1-5 | many | - | TRBV7-8
TGTGCCAGCAGCCCCACAGCGGGAGATGACGAGCAGTACTTC | CASSPTAGDDEQYF | TRBJ2-7 | - | TRBD2 | TRBV7-7
TGCAGCGTTGCCGGGGGGCTGGGGGCCAACGTCCTGACTTTC | CSVAGGLGANVLTF | TRBJ2-6 | many | - | TRBV29-1
TGCAGCGTTAGTGGGTCGGGGGCCACTGAAGCTTTCTTT | CSVSGSGATEAFF | TRBJ1-1 | many | - | TRBV29-1
TGTGCCAGCAGTTACAGGGGAAAGACCCAGTACTTC | CASSYRGKTQYF | TRBJ2-5 | - | - | TRBV6-5
TGTGCCAGCAGCTTATTGGGGGCAAAGCAGCCCCAGCATTTT | CASSLLGAKQPQHF | TRBJ1-5 | - | - | TRBV5-6
TGTGCCAGCACGACAGGGTCAACCGGGGAGCTGTTTTTT | CASTTGSTGELFF | TRBJ2-2 | many | TRBD1 | TRBV2
TGTGCCAGCAGCGAAACAGGGGCCGCTAACTATGGCTACACCTTC | CASSETGAANYGYTF | TRBJ1-2 | few | TRBD1 | TRBV2
TGCAGTGCTATACACAAGACTAGCCGGGCTAGGGAGCAGTACTTC | CSAIHKTSRAREQYF | TRBJ2-7 | many | TRBD2 | TRBV20-1
TGTGCCATCAGCCGGGACAGCTACGAGCATTTT | CAISRDSYEHF | TRBJ1-5 | - | TRBD1 | TRBV10-3
TGCGCCAGCAGTCTAGCTAGCGGGCCGGGGCGGTATGGCTACACCTTC | CASSLASGPGRYGYTF | TRBJ1-2 | - | - | TRBV5-1
TGCGCCAGCACCCCTTGGGGCACTGAAGCTTTCTTT | CASTPWGTEAFF | TRBJ1-1 | - | - | TRBV5-1
TGTGCCAGCAGTAAATACGGACCCAGTGGGGGCTACACCTTC | CASSKYGPSGGYTF | TRBJ1-2 | many | - | TRBV2
TGTGCCAGCAGCTTAGTCCCCGGGACAGGGGGTCGCGAGCAGTACTTC | CASSLVPGTGGREQYF | TRBJ2-7 | - | TRBD1 | TRBV7-8
TGTGCCAGCAGCTCGGGACAGGGAATTGAAAAACTGTTTTTT | CASSSGQGIEKLFF | TRBJ1-4 | many | TRBD1 | TRBV7-9
TGTGCCAGTAGGATACAGGGGACCGGCAATCAGCCCCAGCATTTT | CASRIQGTGNQPQHF | TRBJ1-5 | - | TRBD1 | TRBV19
TGTGCCAGCACTATTATACCCGGGACCAACTATGGCTACACCTTC | CASTIIPGTNYGYTF | TRBJ1-2 | - | - | TRBV11-2
TGTGCCAGCAGCTCGACAGGGGGCCTTTGGGAGACCCAGTACTTC | CASSSTGGLWETQYF | TRBJ2-5 | - | TRBD1 | TRBV7-7
TGTGCCAGCAGTCCCGCCTCTGGGGATACGCAGTATTTT | CASSPASGDTQYF | TRBJ2-3 | - | - | TRBV7-3
TGTGCCAGCAGCCCAGTTCCAGACATGATCAGCAATCAGCCCCAGCATTTT | CASSPVPDMISNQPQHF | TRBJ1-5 | many | - | TRBV6-5
TGTGCCACCTCGGAGGGCACAAGTACTGAAGCTTTC | CATSEGTSTEAF | TRBJ2-6 | - | - | TRBV5-6
TGTGCCAGCTCGCGAGGTTGGGAGTACGAGCAGTACTTC | CASSRGWEYEQYF | TRBJ2-7 | once | - | TRBV7-4
TGTGCCGGGGTGAACACTGAAGCTTTCTTT | CAGVNTEAFF | TRBJ1-1 | - | - | TRBV25-1
TGTGCCAGCAGTGATCGAAATAGCAATCAGCCCCAGCATTTT | CASSDRNSNQPQHF | TRBJ1-5 | - | - | TRBV25-1
TGTGCCAGCAGCTCAGCTAGCGGCCTCTTTTGGGAGACCCAGTACTTC | CASSSASGLFWETQYF | TRBJ2-5 | many | TRBD2 | TRBV11-1
TGCGCCAGCAGCGTTGAGGGTAAATCGGGGACCCAGTACTTC | CASSVEGKSGTQYF | TRBJ2-5 | - | - | TRBV5-1
TGTGCCAGCAGTTACTCGGGGGCCCCTGAAGCTTTCTTT | CASSYSGAPEAFF | TRBJ1-1 | many | - | TRBV6-5